This record concerns one T cell receptor (beta chain) sequence. Its antigen remains unidentified. The table came from immunoSEQ multiplex PCR; TCRdb's copy has only in-frame clones and leaves some out. Counted here are approximately 100,000 clones, roughly 94% occurring once; the ten biggest clones make up roughly 0.6%. The CDR3 sequence is 15 residues long. The germline gives CDR1 SGHRS, CDR2 YFSETQ. Losses at the gene ends were 4 bases for V and 3 bases for J; bases not matched to a gene: 7. These data come from a study of siplizumab effects on memory and regulatory T cells. Study-wide findings and caveats: Naive T cells apparently outstripped memory cells in diversity and seemed major alloresponse contributors. Suppression by proliferating Tregs derived from siplizumab cultures was not verified. A naive or memory phenotype could not be assigned to roughly 80-97% of the proliferating CD4+ or CD8+ clones. Sequences that were alloreactive and traceable to unstimulated CD4+ memory cells were significantly reduced by siplizumab.

This chain connects TRBV5-1 to TRBJ1-1; TRBD1 aligns across 9 bases. The receptor was derived from a human donor in good health. The sequenced sample was Tregs sorted from blood. The CDR3 sequence is CASSIQGAFYTEAFF. CDR3 DNA: TGCGCCAGCAGCATACAGGGGGCTTTCTACACTGAAGCTTTCTTT. Filled out from reference TRBV5-1 and TRBJ1-1, the complete variable domain reads KAGVTQTPRYLIKTRGQQVTLSCSPISGHRSVSWYQQTPGQGLQFLFEYFSETQRNKGNFPGRFSGRQFSNSRSEMNVSTLELGDSALYLCASSIQGAFYTEAFFGQGTRLTVV.